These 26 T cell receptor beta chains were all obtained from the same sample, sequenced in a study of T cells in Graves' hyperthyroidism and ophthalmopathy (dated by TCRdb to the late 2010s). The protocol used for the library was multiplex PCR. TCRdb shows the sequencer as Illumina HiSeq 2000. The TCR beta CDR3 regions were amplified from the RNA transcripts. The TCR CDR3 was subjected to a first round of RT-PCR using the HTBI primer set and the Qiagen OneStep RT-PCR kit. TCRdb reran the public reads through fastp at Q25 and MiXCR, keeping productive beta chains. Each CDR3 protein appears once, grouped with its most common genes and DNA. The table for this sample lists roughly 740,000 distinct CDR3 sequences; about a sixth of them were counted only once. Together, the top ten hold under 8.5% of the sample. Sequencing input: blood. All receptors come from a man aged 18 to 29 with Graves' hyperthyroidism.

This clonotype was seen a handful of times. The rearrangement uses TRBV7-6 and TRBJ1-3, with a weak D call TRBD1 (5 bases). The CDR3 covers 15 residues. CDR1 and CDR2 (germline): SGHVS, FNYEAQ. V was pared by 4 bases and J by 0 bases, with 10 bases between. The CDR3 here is CASSSDSTSGNTIYF. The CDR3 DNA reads TGTGCCAGCAGCTCCGACAGTACCTCTGGAAACACCATATATTTT. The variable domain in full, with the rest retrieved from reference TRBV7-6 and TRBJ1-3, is GAGVSQSPRYKVTKRGQDVALRCDPISGHVSLYWYRQALGQGPEFLTYFNYEAQQDKSGLPNDRFSAERPEGSISTLTIQRTEQRDSAMYRCASSSDSTSGNTIYFGEGSWLTVV.

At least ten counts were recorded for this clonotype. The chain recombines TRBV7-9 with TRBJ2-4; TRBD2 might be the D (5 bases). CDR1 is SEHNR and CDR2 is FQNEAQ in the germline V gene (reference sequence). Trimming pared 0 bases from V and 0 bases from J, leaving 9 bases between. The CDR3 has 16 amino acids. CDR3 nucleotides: TGTGCCAGCAGCTTAGCACGGGATCTAGCCAAAAACATTCAGTACTTC. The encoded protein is CASSLARDLAKNIQYF.

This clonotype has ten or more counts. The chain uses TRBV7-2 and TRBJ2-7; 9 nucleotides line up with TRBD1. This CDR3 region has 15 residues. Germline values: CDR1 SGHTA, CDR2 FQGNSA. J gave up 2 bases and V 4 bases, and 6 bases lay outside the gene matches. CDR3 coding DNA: TGTGCCAGCAGCTCCACAGGGGGCTCCCCCTACGAGCAGTACTTC. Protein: CASSSTGGSPYEQYF.

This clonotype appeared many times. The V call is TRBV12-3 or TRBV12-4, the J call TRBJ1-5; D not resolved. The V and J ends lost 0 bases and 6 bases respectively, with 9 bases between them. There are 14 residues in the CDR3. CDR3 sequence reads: CASSLALGFQPQHF. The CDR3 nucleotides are TGTGCCAGCAGTTTAGCGCTGGGTTTTCAGCCCCAGCATTTT.

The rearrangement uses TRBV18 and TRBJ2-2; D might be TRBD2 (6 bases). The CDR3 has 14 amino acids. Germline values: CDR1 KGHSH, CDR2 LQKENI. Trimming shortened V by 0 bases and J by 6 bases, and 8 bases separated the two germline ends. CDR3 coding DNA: TGTGCCAGCTCACCACCGGGGGACTCCGGGGAGCTGTTTTTT. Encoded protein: CASSPPGDSGELFF.

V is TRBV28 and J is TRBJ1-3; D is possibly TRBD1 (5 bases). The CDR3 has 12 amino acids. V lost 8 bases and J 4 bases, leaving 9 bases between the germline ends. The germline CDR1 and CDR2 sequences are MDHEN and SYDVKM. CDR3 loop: CASERGGNTIYF. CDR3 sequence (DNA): TGTGCCAGCGAGAGGGGAGGAAACACCATATATTTT.

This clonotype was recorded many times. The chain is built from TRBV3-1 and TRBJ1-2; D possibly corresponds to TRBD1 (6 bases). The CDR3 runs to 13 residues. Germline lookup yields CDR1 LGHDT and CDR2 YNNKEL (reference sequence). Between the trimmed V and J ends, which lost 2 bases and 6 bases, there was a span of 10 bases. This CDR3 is CASSQRGGHGYTF. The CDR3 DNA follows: TGTGCCAGCAGCCAACGAGGGGGACATGGCTACACCTTC. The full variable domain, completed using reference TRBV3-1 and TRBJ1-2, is DTAVSQTPKYLVTQMGNDKSIKCEQNLGHDTMYWYKQDSKKFLKIMFSYNNKELIINETVPNRFSPKSPDKAHLNLHINSLELGDSAVYFCASSQRGGHGYTFGSGTRLTVV.

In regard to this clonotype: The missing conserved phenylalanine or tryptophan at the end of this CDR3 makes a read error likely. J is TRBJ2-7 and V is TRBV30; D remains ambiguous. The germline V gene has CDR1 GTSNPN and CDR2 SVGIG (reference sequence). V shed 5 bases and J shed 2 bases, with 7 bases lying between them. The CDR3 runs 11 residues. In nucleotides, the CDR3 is TGTGCCTGGCGGACCGCCTACGAGCAGTACTTA. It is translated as CAWRTAYEQYL.

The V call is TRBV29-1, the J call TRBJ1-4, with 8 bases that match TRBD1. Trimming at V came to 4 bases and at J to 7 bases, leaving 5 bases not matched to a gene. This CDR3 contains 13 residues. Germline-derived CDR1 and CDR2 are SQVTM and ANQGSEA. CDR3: CSVAGGVSEKLFF. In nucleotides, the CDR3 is TGCAGCGTTGCAGGGGGCGTGAGTGAAAAACTGTTTTTT.

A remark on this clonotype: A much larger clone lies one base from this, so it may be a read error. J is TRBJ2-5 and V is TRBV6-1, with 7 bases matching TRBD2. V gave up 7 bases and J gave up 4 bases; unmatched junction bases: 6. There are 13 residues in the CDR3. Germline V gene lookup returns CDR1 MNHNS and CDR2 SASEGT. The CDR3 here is CASNSAGIETQYF. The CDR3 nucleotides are TGTGCCAGCAACTCAGCGGGAATAGAGACCCAGTACTTC.

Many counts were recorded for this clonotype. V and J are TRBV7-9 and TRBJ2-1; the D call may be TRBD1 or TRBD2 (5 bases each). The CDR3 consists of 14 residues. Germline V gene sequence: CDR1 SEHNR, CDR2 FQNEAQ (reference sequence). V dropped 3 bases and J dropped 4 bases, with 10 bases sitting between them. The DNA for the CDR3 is TGTGCCAGCAGCTTGGGGGTGGGATACAATGAGCAGTTCTTC. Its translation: CASSLGVGYNEQFF.

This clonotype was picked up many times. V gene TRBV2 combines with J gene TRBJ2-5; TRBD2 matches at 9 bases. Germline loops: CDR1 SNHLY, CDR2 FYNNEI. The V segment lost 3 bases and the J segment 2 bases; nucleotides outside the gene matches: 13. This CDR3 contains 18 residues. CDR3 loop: CASSEGASGRTLQETQYF. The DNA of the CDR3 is TGTGCCAGCAGTGAGGGGGCCAGCGGGAGGACTCTTCAAGAGACCCAGTACTTC.

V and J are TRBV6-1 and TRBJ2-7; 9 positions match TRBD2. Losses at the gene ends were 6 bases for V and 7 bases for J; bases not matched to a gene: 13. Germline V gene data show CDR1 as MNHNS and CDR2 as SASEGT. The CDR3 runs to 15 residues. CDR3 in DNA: TGTGCCAGCAGCACCGGGGTAGCGGGAGTGGGTGAGCAGTACTTC. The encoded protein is CASSTGVAGVGEQYF.

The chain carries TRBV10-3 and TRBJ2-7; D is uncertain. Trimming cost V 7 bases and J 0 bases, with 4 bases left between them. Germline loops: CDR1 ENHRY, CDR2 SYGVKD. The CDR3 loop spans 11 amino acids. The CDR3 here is CAIKSSYEQYF. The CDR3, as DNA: TGTGCCATCAAAAGCTCCTACGAGCAGTACTTC.

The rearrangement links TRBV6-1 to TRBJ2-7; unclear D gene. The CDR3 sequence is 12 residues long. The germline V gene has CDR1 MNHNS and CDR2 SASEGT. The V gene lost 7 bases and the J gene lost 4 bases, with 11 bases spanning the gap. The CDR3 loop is CASTHPSYEQYF. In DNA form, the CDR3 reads TGTGCCAGCACCCATCCTAGTTACGAGCAGTACTTC.

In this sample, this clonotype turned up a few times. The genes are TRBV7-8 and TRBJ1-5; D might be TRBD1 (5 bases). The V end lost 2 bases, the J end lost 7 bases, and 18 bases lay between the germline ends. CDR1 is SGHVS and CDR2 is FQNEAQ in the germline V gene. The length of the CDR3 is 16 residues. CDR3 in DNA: TGTGCCAGCAGCTTAAGGGGCCGGACGGCGGTCCAGCCCCAGCATTTT. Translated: CASSLRGRTAVQPQHF.

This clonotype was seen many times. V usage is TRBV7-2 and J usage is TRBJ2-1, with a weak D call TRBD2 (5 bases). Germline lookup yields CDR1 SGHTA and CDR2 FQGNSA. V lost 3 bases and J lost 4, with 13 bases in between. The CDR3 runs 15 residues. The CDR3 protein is CASSLGYGLYNEQFF. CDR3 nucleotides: TGTGCCAGCAGCTTGGGGTATGGACTTTACAATGAGCAGTTCTTC.

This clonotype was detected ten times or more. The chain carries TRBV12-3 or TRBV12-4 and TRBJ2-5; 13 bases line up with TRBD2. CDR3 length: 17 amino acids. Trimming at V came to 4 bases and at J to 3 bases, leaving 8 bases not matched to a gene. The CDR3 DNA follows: TGTGCCAGCAGTTCCCAATGGACTAGCGGGAGTAAAGAGACCCAGTACTTC. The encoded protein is CASSSQWTSGSKETQYF.

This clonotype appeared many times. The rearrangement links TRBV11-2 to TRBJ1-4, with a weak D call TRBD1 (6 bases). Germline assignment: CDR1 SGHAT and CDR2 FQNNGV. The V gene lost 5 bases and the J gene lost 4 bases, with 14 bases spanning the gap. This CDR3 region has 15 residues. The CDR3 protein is CASSRTTGFNEKLFF. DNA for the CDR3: TGTGCCAGCAGCAGAACGACAGGTTTTAATGAAAAACTGTTTTTT.

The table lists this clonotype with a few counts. The CDR3 sequence: CSASSHALGAFTEAFF. CDR3 coding DNA: TGCAGTGCTAGTAGTCACGCCCTAGGAGCCTTCACTGAAGCTTTCTTT. The rearrangement links TRBV20-1 to TRBJ1-1, with unresolved D. The CDR3 loop spans 16 amino acids. Trimming pared 3 bases from V and 4 bases from J, leaving 21 bases between. From germline, CDR1 is DFQATT and CDR2 SNEGSKA (reference sequence).

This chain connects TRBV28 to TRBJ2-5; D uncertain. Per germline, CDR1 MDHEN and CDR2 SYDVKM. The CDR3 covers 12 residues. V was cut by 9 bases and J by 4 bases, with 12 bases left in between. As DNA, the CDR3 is TGTGCCAGTTTGGGCAGAGGAGAGACCCAGTACTTC. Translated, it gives CASLGRGETQYF.

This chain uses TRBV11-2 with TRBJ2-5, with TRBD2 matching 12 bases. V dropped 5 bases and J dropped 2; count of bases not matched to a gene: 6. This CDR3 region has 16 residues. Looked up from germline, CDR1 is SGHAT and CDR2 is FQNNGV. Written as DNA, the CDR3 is TGTGCCAGCAGCCGTGGGACTAGCGGGCGACAAGAGACCCAGTACTTC. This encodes CASSRGTSGRQETQYF.

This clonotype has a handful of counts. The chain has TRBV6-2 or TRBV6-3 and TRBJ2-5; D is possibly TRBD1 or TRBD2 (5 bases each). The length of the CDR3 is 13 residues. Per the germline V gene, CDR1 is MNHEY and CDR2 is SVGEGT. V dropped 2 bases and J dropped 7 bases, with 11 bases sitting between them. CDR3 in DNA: TGTGCCAGCAGTTACGGGACGGTAGGGACCCAGTACTTC. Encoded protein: CASSYGTVGTQYF.

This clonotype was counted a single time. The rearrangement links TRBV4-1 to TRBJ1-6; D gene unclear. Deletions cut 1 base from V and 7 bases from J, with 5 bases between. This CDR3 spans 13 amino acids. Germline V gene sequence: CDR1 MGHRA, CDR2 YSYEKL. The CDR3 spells CASSQGYNSPLHF. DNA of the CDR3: TGCGCCAGCAGCCAAGGGTACAATTCACCCCTCCACTTT.

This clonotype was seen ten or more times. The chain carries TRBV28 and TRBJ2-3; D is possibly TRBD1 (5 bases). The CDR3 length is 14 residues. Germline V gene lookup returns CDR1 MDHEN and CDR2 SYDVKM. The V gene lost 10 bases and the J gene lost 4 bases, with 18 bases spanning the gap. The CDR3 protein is CATNVPGISDTQYF. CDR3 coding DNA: TGTGCCACCAACGTCCCAGGGATTTCAGATACGCAGTATTTT.

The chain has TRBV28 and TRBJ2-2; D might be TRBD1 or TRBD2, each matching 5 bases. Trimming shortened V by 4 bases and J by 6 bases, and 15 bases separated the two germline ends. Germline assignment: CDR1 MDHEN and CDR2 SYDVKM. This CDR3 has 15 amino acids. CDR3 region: CASSSGPAFAGELFF. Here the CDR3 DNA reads TGTGCCAGCAGTTCGGGACCGGCCTTCGCCGGGGAGCTGTTTTTT.